Each of the 5 T cell receptor beta chains below was sequenced from the same sample in a study of T-cell reconstitution after alpha-beta-depleted transplantation in children. Unique molecular identifiers tagged the TCRbeta library. Via MiXCR, TCRdb re-called the PCR reads, giving one row per CDR3 protein. The top ten clones hold 8% to 11% of a sample with 100,000 to 150,000 distinct CDR3 sequences, around 23% of them seen once. Sequences were derived from PBMCs, mostly from graft donor cells, sampled 180 days after TCRalphabeta/CD19-depleted stem cell transplant. The receptors originated from a male patient between 2 and 10 years old who had a stem cell transplant for chronic granulomatous disease, so the T cells may come from the graft donor.

V gene TRBV12-3 or TRBV12-4 combines with J gene TRBJ2-7, with TRBD2 matching over 8 bases. Trimming removed 9 bases from V and 0 bases from J; junction bases left unmatched: 16. The CDR3 covers 17 residues. CDR3 amino acids: CASSPRPGGLLSYEQYF. The CDR3 DNA is TGTGCCAGTTCCCCTCGCCCGGGAGGGCTCCTCTCCTACGAGCAGTACTTC.

This clonotype was observed once. The genes are TRBV18 and TRBJ2-1, with 8 bases lining up with TRBD1. The CDR3 contains 13 residues. Germline assignment: CDR1 KGHSH and CDR2 LQKENI. J lost 8 bases, V lost 6 bases, and 6 bases had no gene match. The CDR3: CASSPDRDYEQFF. The CDR3 bases are TGTGCCAGCTCTCCGGACAGGGACTATGAGCAGTTCTTC.

This clonotype was detected only a few times. This may be a read error: a much more frequent sequence differs by one nucleotide. The CDR3 protein is CCARVFGGPSPYEQYF. The CDR3 bases are TGCTGTGCTAGAGTGTTCGGCGGGCCGTCCCCGTACGAGCAGTACTTC. The chain uses TRBV20-1 and TRBJ2-7, with D perhaps TRBD2 (5 bases). Germline V CDR1 and CDR2: DFQATT, SNEGSKA (reference sequence). The CDR3 is 16 residues long.

This clonotype was counted at least ten times. In DNA form, the CDR3 reads TGTGCCAGCACTAAGGACAGGGAGAACACTGAAGCTTTCTTT. Its translation is CASTKDRENTEAFF. This sequence joins TRBV12-3 or TRBV12-4 and TRBJ1-1; 8 bases line up with TRBD1. J was trimmed by 1 base and V by 7 bases; bases with no gene match: 5. This CDR3 has 14 residues.

This clonotype was seen ten or more times. The chain has TRBV20-1 and TRBJ2-2; 7 bases fit TRBD2. Germline loops: CDR1 DFQATT, CDR2 SNEGSKA (reference sequence). V lost 0 bases, J lost 4 bases, and 8 bases stayed unmatched. There are 16 residues in the CDR3. CDR3 sequence: CSARDPAGVGTGELFF. CDR3 coding DNA: TGCAGTGCTAGAGATCCGGCGGGAGTGGGCACCGGGGAGCTGTTTTTT.